The rows below give T cell receptor beta chains drawn from one sample of a study of T cells after yellow fever vaccination. One entry per CDR3 protein results from TCRdb running MiXCR on the 5' RACE reads. Of about 45,000 distinct CDR3 sequences in the sample, 6% to 7% are singletons; the top ten hold 8.5% to 12%. The sample here was PBMCs, either bulk or a sorted T-cell subset (CD4+, CD8+, memory, or dextramer-sorted; not recorded which), taken 45 days after the yellow fever booster vaccination. The receptors shown here come from a man aged 25 to 40 who received the YFV17D yellow fever vaccine. CDR3s include the opening cysteine and the closing phenylalanine or tryptophan. A row's size may be missing; if present it is once, few, many or a size class.

clone_size | v_call | cdr3_aa
many | TRBV5-1 | CASSLGGGTNGYTF
NA | TRBV5-6 | CASRKGLASYNEQFF
many | TRBV28 | CASEPGLAGHEQYF
few | TRBV5-4 | CASSSNIAGGIYNEQFF
many | TRBV5-5 | CASSLIRGQLTEAFF
NA | TRBV3-1 | CASSPISGIPDEQYF
NA | TRBV5-1 | CASSGGLAGEGTDTQYF
many | TRBV3-1 | CASSQATNYGYTF
few | TRBV6-5 | CASSYGGAGGVSYEQYF
NA | TRBV20-1 | CSARDLGQGGGYTF
medium-sized | TRBV29-1 | CSVDGPTWDTDTQYF
few | TRBV19 | CASRKRQTDTQYF
few | TRBV7-9 | CASSLGQGSYNEQFF
many | TRBV20-1 | CSASGRASNIQYF
NA | TRBV22-1 | CLLGAVPMETGVTQYF
many | TRBV11-2 | CASSKTSGSYNEQFF
few | TRBV28 | CASSPPQGSGANVLTF
many | TRBV6-5 | CASSYSSGGDAGYTF
many | TRBV21-1 | CASSKAHREMNTEAFF
many | TRBV6-2/TRBV6-3 | CASSYSRAQETQYF
NA | TRBV7-2 | CASSPLRRSYNEQFF
NA | TRBV6-1 | CASNLLGQKNEKLFF
NA | TRBV20-1 | CSARDDAGYTF
NA | TRBV13 | CASSGGLAGSVDTQYF
many | TRBV7-9 | CASSQNADGELFF
many | TRBV7-2 | CASSSWSGYRTDTQYF
many | TRBV20-1 | CSARIPGGGHEQFF
many | TRBV9 | CASSVDDISYEQYF
NA | TRBV20-1 | CSARELGGQTNEKLFF
many | TRBV30 | CAWSKGSPSEQYF
many | TRBV5-1 | CASSLGAGGPSQEQFF
NA | TRBV6-2/TRBV6-3 | CASTPIRQGAAGELFF
NA | TRBV5-6 | CASSLDRARQPQHF
many | TRBV4-3 | CASSQGGQGNIQYF
few | TRBV5-6 | CASSSLGKGQQPQHF
many | TRBV7-9 | CASSLGYGQPQHF
many | TRBV20-1 | CSAREMTPGGQPQHF
NA | TRBV5-4 | CASSLAAGGIGTDTQYF
many | TRBV5-1 | CASTLSGSPETQYF
NA | TRBV11-2 | CASSSREPILEAFF
many | TRBV2 | CASSGSGTVDTQYF
many | TRBV20-1 | CSARRDIYNEQFF
many | TRBV6-1 | CASHRGYSYEQYF
NA | TRBV6-5 | CASSLQPPGRPNTEAFF
few | TRBV6-2/TRBV6-3 | CASSDRGTGANVLTF
many | TRBV4-3 | CASGSLTGGVRELFF
many | TRBV15 | CATSRRSGGVEQYF
many | TRBV29-1 | CSVEGPFGYEQYF
many | TRBV9 | CASSAGGPYNEQFF
many | TRBV12-3/TRBV12-4 | CASSPPGGNTIYF
few | TRBV18 | CASSPGTQNEQFF
many | TRBV12-3/TRBV12-4 | CASSYRDTGELFF
few | TRBV9 | CASSVVHGINTGELFF
NA | TRBV5-3 | CARGLAKTSGTSNEQFF
few | TRBV21-1 | CASSIPGTGHLTLHF